This T cell receptor (beta chain) was obtained from a study of CD8+CD57+ T cells in acquired aplastic anemia. Whole-study context: DNA from sorted CD4+ and CD8+ cells averaged roughly 3.4 ug. General study findings and limits: The study identified under 30 CD8+ CDR3 sequences shared by patients and controls.

Worth noting for this clonotype: The target antigen is unknown.

The template for TCR beta VDJ and CDR3 sequence profiling was genomic DNA. In TCRdb, the reads were re-called with MiXCR into one record per CDR3 protein. The table has 200,000 or so distinct CDR3 sequences, less than 75% seen once. V lost 7 bases and J lost 3, with 9 bases in between. The germline V gene has CDR1 SNHLY and CDR2 FYNNEI. The CDR3 loop spans 12 amino acids. It was patients with CD8+CD57+ cell expansion by flow cytometry who were chosen for sequencing. Each patient had severe acquired aplastic anemia. Blood came from patients not yet given any therapy. The rearrangement links TRBV2 to TRBJ1-2; D gene ambiguous. The origin of this receptor is a human donor with aplastic anemia. Sequencing was performed on sorted CD4+, CD8+, or CD8+CD57+ T cells (not recorded which) from PBMCs. The CDR3 DNA is TGTGCCAGCACCTTGACCGACTATGGCTACACCTTC. Encoded protein: CASTLTDYGYTF.